This passage covers 2 T cell receptor beta chains from one sample sequenced in a study of Graves' ophthalmopathy and Graves' hyperthyroidism. Amplified TCR beta CDR3 regions were obtained using RNA transcripts as template. The first-round RT-PCR employed HTBI primers together with the Qiagen OneStep RT-PCR kit. A multiplex PCR was then performed as the second round. TCRdb reanalysed the multiplex PCR reads using MiXCR and keeps one entry per CDR3 protein. This table has hundreds of thousands of distinct CDR3 sequences, about 20% appearing once. Specimen: peripheral blood. These receptors were taken from a woman under 30 with stable Graves' hyperthyroidism. Some clones in this sample may be carry-over from other donors' samples.

The chain carries TRBV7-3 and TRBJ2-5, with no clear D. V lost 5 bases to trimming and J lost 4 bases, with 14 bases between them. The germline V gene encodes CDR1 SGHTA and CDR2 FQGTGA. The CDR3 is made up of 14 amino acids. The CDR3 coding sequence is TGTGCCAGCAGCGGTCGTATGGGTTTAGAGACCCAGTACTTC. Translated, it gives CASSGRMGLETQYF.

This clonotype was detected many times. The chain uses TRBV24-1 and TRBJ2-7, with unresolved D. V was clipped by 7 bases and J by 0 bases, with 12 bases between them. Germline V lookup: CDR1 KGHDR, CDR2 SFDVKD. The CDR3 has 14 residues. CDR3 in amino acids: CATSPDGNSYEQYF. CDR3 coding DNA: TGTGCCACCAGCCCAGACGGTAACTCCTACGAGCAGTACTTC.